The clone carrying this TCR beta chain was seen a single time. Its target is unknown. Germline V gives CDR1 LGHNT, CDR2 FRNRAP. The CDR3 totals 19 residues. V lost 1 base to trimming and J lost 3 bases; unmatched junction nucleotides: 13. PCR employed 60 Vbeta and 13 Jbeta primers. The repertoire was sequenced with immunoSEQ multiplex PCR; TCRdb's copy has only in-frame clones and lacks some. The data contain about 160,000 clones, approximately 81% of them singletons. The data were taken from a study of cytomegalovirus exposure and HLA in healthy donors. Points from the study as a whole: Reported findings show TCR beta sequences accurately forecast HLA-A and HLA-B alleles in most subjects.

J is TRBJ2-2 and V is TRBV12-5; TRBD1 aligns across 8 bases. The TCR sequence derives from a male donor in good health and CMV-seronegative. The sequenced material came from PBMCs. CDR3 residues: CASGLAPKTGDMDTGELFF. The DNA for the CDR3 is TGTGCTAGTGGTTTGGCCCCCAAGACAGGGGATATGGACACCGGGGAGCTGTTTTTT.